The 12 T cell receptor beta chains presented below share a single source sample, sequenced in a study of molecular identifiers for immune sequencing clone quantification. TCRdb processed the PCR reads anew with MiXCR; each CDR3 protein has one entry. The repertoire has 15,000 to 25,000 distinct CDR3 sequences, 20% to 25% of them found once; the top ten carry 6.4%. The sequencing input was naive CD8+ T cells from blood, with Jurkat cell RNA spiked in. The subset was: FACS-sorted CD8+CD4-CCR7+CD45RA+ naive T cells. All receptors derive from a human donor in good health. Some libraries in this study had Jurkat cell RNA spiked in.

The J gene is TRBJ2-3, the V gene TRBV12-3 or TRBV12-4; D may be TRBD1 or TRBD2 (7 bases each). Trimming cost V 5 bases and J 9 bases, with 24 bases left between them. The CDR3 has 16 residues. CDR3 region: CASSNGGSGPRGTQYF. The CDR3 DNA reads as TGTGCCAGCAGTAACGGGGGTAGCGGGCCCAGGGGGACGCAGTATTTT.

Relative to its sample, this clonotype is medium-sized (0.01 to 0.1%). This chain joins TRBV5-5 and TRBJ2-7, with unresolved D. The germline V gene encodes CDR1 SGHKS and CDR2 YYEKEE (reference sequence). The CDR3 sequence is 14 residues long. V lost 0 bases to trimming and J lost 4 bases, with 11 bases between them. DNA for the CDR3: TGTGCCAGCAGCTTGGGCCAGGAGTGGTACGAGCAGTACTTC. It translates to CASSLGQEWYEQYF.

This clonotype was recorded at least ten times. The rearrangement uses TRBV27 and TRBJ2-5; D tentatively fits TRBD1 or TRBD2 (5 bases each). Trimming removed 5 bases from V and 8 bases from J, with 12 bases in between. This CDR3 comprises 12 residues. CDR1 and CDR2 from the germline V gene are MNHEY and SMNVEV (reference sequence). The CDR3 spells CASSPGTATQYF. The DNA for the CDR3 is TGTGCCAGCAGTCCGGGGACGGCCACCCAGTACTTC.

The J gene is TRBJ2-7, the V gene TRBV18; weak D call: TRBD1 (6 bases). Germline CDR1 reads KGHSH; CDR2 reads LQKENI. The V end lost 8 bases, the J end lost 2 bases, and 19 bases lay between the germline ends. There are 15 residues in the CDR3. The CDR3 DNA reads as TGTGCCAGCACAGCTCCGGGACAAGGGACCTACGAGCAGTACTTC. Encoded protein: CASTAPGQGTYEQYF.

By its share, this clonotype is medium-sized. This chain connects TRBV12-3 or TRBV12-4 to TRBJ1-2; D might be TRBD1 (5 bases). V dropped 3 bases and J dropped 5 bases, with 13 bases sitting between them. This CDR3 contains 14 residues. This CDR3 reads CASSLEGPGYGYTF. CDR3 coding DNA: TGTGCCAGCAGTTTGGAGGGGCCGGGGTATGGCTACACCTTC.

This clonotype came up many times. The genes are TRBV9 and TRBJ1-5; 7 nucleotides match TRBD1. From germline, CDR1 is SGDLS and CDR2 YYNGEE. This CDR3 is 15 amino acids long. Germline trimming cut 4 bases from V and 4 bases from J; bases unmatched to any gene: 8. The CDR3 region has the DNA TGTGCCAGCAGCCAGCATGGGGACAGAAATCAGCCCCAGCATTTT. Protein sequence: CASSQHGDRNQPQHF.

In the case of this clonotype: Its ends do not fully match the called genes, so a read error is possible. The chain combines TRBV19 with TRBJ1-5, with D possibly being TRBD1 (6 bases). The germline V gene encodes CDR1 LNHDA and CDR2 SQIVND (reference sequence). This CDR3 region has 14 residues. CDR3 in amino acids: CASRVRTASQPPHF. The CDR3, as DNA: TGTGCCAGTAGAGTGCGGACAGCGAGTCAGCCCCCGCATTTT.

This clonotype has a count of ten or more. This chain uses TRBV11-2 with TRBJ2-6; TRBD1 might be the D (6 bases). The V gene lost 5 bases and the J gene lost 1 base, with 9 bases spanning the gap. The CDR3 loop spans 15 amino acids. Germline V gene data show CDR1 as SGHAT and CDR2 as FQNNGV. The CDR3 loop is CASSRQASGANVLTF. The DNA for the CDR3 is TGTGCCAGCAGCCGACAGGCGTCTGGGGCCAACGTCCTGACTTTC.

This clonotype has just a few counts. This CDR3 reads CASSLTSGATYNEQFF. DNA for the CDR3: TGTGCCAGCAGTTTAACTAGCGGGGCCACCTACAATGAGCAGTTCTTC. The chain uses TRBV27 and TRBJ2-1, with TRBD2 matching 10 bases. This CDR3 is built from 16 residues. The V segment lost 2 bases and the J segment 2 bases; nucleotides outside the gene matches: 3. Germline CDR1 MNHEY, CDR2 SMNVEV (reference sequence).

This clonotype was found many times. J is TRBJ2-1 and V is TRBV15; TRBD2 matches 10 bases. Germline lookup yields CDR1 LNHNV and CDR2 YYDKDF (reference sequence). CDR3 length equals 16 residues. Unmatched junction bases numbered 4, after V lost 3 bases and J lost 2 bases. The CDR3 DNA is TGTGCCACCAGCAGCCCTAGCGGGAGCCCCTACAATGAGCAGTTCTTC. The encoded protein is CATSSPSGSPYNEQFF.

The CDR3 is CSAQGLGAAQYF. CDR3 in DNA: TGCAGTGCCCAGGGCCTTGGGGCGGCCCAGTACTTC. V usage is TRBV20-1 and J usage is TRBJ2-5; possibly TRBD1 for D (5 bases). Germline loops: CDR1 DFQATT, CDR2 SNEGSKA (reference sequence). V was pared by 6 bases and J by 9 bases, with 17 bases between. The CDR3 sequence is 12 residues long.

This clonotype was recorded at least ten times. The genes are TRBV6-6 and TRBJ2-1; tentatively, D is TRBD1 (6 bases). The CDR3 totals 11 residues. V dropped 10 bases and J dropped 10 bases, with 14 bases sitting between them. Germline V gene lookup returns CDR1 MNHNY and CDR2 SVGAGI (reference sequence). The CDR3 DNA sequence: TGTGCCACCACAGGGAATGGCGAGCAGTTCTTC. This codes for CATTGNGEQFF.